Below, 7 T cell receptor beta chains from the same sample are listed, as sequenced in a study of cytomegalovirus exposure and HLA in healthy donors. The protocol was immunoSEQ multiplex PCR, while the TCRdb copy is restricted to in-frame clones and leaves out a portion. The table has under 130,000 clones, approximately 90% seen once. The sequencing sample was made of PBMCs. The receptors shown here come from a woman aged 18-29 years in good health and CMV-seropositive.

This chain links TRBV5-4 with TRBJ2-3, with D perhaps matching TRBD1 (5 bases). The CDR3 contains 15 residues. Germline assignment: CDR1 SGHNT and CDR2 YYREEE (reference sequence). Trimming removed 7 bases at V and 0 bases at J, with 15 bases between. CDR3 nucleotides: TGTGCCAGCCACCGACGACAGACAAGCACAGATACGCAGTATTTT. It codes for CASHRRQTSTDTQYF.

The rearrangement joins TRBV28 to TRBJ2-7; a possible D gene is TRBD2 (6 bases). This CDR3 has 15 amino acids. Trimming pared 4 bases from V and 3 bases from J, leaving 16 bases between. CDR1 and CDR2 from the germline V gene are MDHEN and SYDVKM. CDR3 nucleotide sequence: TGTGCCAGCAGTTCCTCGGGGGATTTAAGCTACGAGCAGTACTTC. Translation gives CASSSSGDLSYEQYF.

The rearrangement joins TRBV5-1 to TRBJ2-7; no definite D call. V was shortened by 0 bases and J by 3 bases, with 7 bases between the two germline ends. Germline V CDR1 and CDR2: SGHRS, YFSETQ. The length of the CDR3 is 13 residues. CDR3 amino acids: CASSLEHYYEQYF. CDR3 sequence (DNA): TGCGCCAGCAGCTTGGAACATTACTACGAGCAGTACTTC.

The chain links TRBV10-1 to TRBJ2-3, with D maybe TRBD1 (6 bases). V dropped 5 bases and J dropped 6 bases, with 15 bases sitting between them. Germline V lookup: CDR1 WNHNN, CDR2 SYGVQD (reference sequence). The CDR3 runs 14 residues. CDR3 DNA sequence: TGCGCCAGCAGTAGGGACACGGTTAGGGATACGCAGTATTTT. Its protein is CASSRDTVRDTQYF.

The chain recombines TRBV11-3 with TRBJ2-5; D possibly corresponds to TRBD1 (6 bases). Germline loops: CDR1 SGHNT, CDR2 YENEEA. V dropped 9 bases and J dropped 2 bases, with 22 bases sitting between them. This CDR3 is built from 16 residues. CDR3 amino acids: CARSSDQDRTQETQYF. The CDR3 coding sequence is TGTGCCAGATCCTCAGACCAGGACAGAACGCAAGAGACCCAGTACTTC.

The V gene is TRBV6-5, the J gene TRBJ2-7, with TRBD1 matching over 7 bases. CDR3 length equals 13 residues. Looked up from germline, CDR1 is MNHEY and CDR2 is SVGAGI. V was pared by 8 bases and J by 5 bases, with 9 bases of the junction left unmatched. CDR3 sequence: CASLGTERDEQYF. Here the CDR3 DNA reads TGTGCCAGCCTCGGGACAGAGAGAGACGAGCAGTACTTC.

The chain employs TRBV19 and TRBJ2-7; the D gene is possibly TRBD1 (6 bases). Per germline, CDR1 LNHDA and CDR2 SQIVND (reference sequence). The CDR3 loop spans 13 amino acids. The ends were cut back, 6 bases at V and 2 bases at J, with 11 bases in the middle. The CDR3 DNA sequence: TGTGCCAGTAGGACAACAGGGACCTACGAGCAGTACTTC. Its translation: CASRTTGTYEQYF.